The 3 T cell receptor beta chains reported below all come from one sample, sequenced in a study of blood T cell repertoires in COVID-19. TCRdb's table, derived via immunoSEQ multiplex PCR, lists solely in-frame clones and lacks some. The sample consists of under 150,000 clones, 84% of them appearing once. The sequenced sample consisted of peripheral blood. These receptors were collected from a human donor in a cohort sampled during active COVID-19.

The chain recombines TRBV12-3 or TRBV12-4 with TRBJ2-4; 7 nucleotides align to TRBD1. J lost 1 base, V lost 8 bases, and 2 bases had no gene match. The CDR3 length is 13 residues. CDR3 DNA sequence: TGTGCCAGCGGCAGGGGGGCCAAAAACATTCAGTACTTC. It codes for CASGRGAKNIQYF.

CDR3 sequence: CASSPGTSGTTDTQYF. The CDR3 coding sequence is TGTGCCAGCAGCCCCGGGACTAGCGGGACCACAGATACGCAGTATTTT. The V gene is TRBV7-3, the J gene TRBJ2-3; 13 bases fit TRBD2. CDR1 and CDR2 from the germline V gene are SGHTA and FQGTGA. Unmatched junction bases numbered 4, after V lost 5 bases and J lost 2 bases. The CDR3 has 16 residues.

The chain links TRBV12-3 or TRBV12-4 to TRBJ2-5; weak D call: TRBD1 (6 bases). V dropped 6 bases and J dropped 7 bases, with 15 bases sitting between them. This CDR3 contains 13 residues. The CDR3 nucleotides read TGTGCCAGCAGCAGGACAGCCGTTGGGACCCAGTACTTC. As protein: CASSRTAVGTQYF.